The TCR beta chain described here comes from a study of graft-versus-host responses after intestinal transplantation (dated by TCRdb to 2020 to 2022). Background on the whole study: Multivisceral, liver-intestinal, or isolated intestinal transplants were received by the recipients. Bulk TCR-beta CDR3 sequencing was used to track graft-versus-host and host-versus-graft alloreactive T cell clones in the graft, circulation and bone marrow after intestinal transplantation. Alloreactive clones were identified by sequencing pre-transplant mixed lymphocyte reaction products and comparing these products with unstimulated pre-transplant donor and recipient T cells. Rather than going through the commercial service, samples from three later patients were sequenced in-house on an Illumina MiSeq and processed with MiXCR. A cohort of some 24 intestinal transplant recipients, including one retransplant, was enrolled, and a few patients lacking pretransplant specimens were excluded. Every recipient was given anti-thymocyte globulin induction, followed by approximately 3 years of maintenance tacrolimus and steroids. A peak of at least 4% donor T cells among recipient peripheral blood mononuclear cells was the definition used for donor T cell macrochimerism. Study-level results and caveats: Peak levels of circulating GvH clones were associated with declines in HvG clones early after transplant. Conclusions were limited by the relatively low number and heterogeneity of intestinal transplant patients. GvH clones were detected in recipient bone marrow, and some of these GvH clones were observed earlier in ileal mucosa or blood, consistent with an intestinal mucosal origin. In the allografts of patients with donor T cell macrochimerism, GvH to HvG T cell clonal ratios were high.

Note on this clone: Its target antigen remains unknown. Qualities for individual bases were not recorded, and no much larger clone is one base off.

The CDR3 goes from the cysteine to the phenylalanine over 14 residues. The retained sequence is limited to the CDR3, 42 bases, with the frame set at the first base. Via the germline V gene, CDR1 is SNHLY and CDR2 FYNNEI. V is pared back by 4 bases and J by 0 bases, with 7 bases lying between the germline termini. The protocol used for the library was the immunoSEQ multiplex PCR assay. For most patients, genomic DNA was isolated with the Qiagen DNeasy Blood and Tissue Kit and sent frozen to Adaptive Biotechnologies for TCR sequencing. High-throughput TCR-beta CDR3 sequencing of genomic DNA from most patients was performed by Adaptive Biotechnologies. The paper's processing steps were these. Adaptive's ImmunoSEQ software supplied the TCR sequencing data for roughly 17 patients, while MiXCR and VDJtools were used to process a few other patients. To correct CD4 versus CD8 sorting errors, any sequence found in both subsets at a frequency ratio below 5:1 was removed. CDR3 nucleotide sequences shared between donor and recipient were removed because the origin of such sequences could not be assigned. Alloreactive clones required at least 2-fold expansion over unstimulated cells and minimum CFSE-low frequency of 0.002% (template counts) or 0.001% (read counts). Clones were considered mappable if detected in sequenced pre-transplant spleen, lymph node, or MLR CFSE-low populations of the donor or recipient. Cumulative frequency of alloreactive clones was calculated as a percentage of all sequences weighted by copy number. TCRdb limited this immuneACCESS table to in-frame rearrangements with V and J called. A share of clones is missing; checked studies link under half to unresolved V genes, and the rest is unexplained. Clone size and V and J calls were adopted from that table, with D and trimming inferred from the DNA. The sample data list some 120,000 clones, and about 92% of these were observed just once. The ten biggest clones cover under 0.3% of the sample.

Sample time point, as interpreted from the label and publication: cells obtained before transplantation from donor or recipient. CD3+CD4+ and CD3+CD8+ populations were FACS-sorted from unstimulated pre-transplant donor and recipient cells taken from spleen or lymph nodes. Source: unstimulated CD4+ T cells sorted from spleen or lymph node cells, taken before transplant. The chain is assembled from TRBV2 and TRBJ1-5; no D gene can be assigned with confidence. This receptor was obtained from a human donor who was the organ donor for an intestinal transplant. The CDR3 protein is CASSGEGSNQPQHF. The nucleotides read TGTGCCAGCAGTGGGGAGGGTAGCAATCAGCCCCAGCATTTT. Extended through the reference TRBV2 and TRBJ1-5 proteins, this CDR3 yields the full variable domain: EPEVTQTPSHQVTQMGQEVILRCVPISNHLYFYWYRQILGQKVEFLVSFYNNEISEKSEIFDDQFSVERPDGSNFTLKIRSTKLEDSAMYFCASSGEGSNQPQHFGDGTRLSIL.